This TCR beta chain was documented in a study of blood T cells in healthy people across ages. Study-level findings and limits: Older age went with lower TCR beta diversity per million T cells, in a roughly linear way. Naive T cell percentage strongly correlated with TCR beta diversity. A conclusive naive versus antigen-experienced comparison was prevented by the unsorted PBMCs.

The CDR3 has 15 residues. Germline loops: CDR1 SGHRS, CDR2 YFSETQ. Trimming removed 4 bases at V and 0 bases at J, with 14 bases between. PCR was performed a second time for about 6 to 12 cycles using a sample-barcoded 5' primer and a J-beta primer mix. One entry per CDR3 protein results from TCRdb running MiXCR on the 5' RACE reads. This sample has 1.5 million to 2 million distinct CDR3 sequences, with 49% found just once. This clonotype was seen a handful of times. Its antigen remains unknown. The rearrangement joins TRBV5-1 to TRBJ2-7, with D possibly TRBD1 on 6 matching bases. This sequence originates from a woman between 40 and 55 years old in good health. The sequenced sample consisted of blood. This CDR3 reads CASSATGPSSYEQYF. CDR3 in DNA: TGCGCCAGCAGCGCGACAGGACCTAGCTCCTACGAGCAGTACTTC.